This T cell receptor (beta chain) was documented in a study of human T cells and chemical hapten exposure. This clonotype was found a few times. Its matching antigen is unknown. General observations from the study: The donor cohort had alopecia, so its immune response may not match that of healthy people. Following DPC sensitization, TCRs present above 1 in 1000 frequency showed no change.

As to time point: patch test 3, about 24 weeks after DPC sensitization. Indicated treatment: therapeutic diphenylcyclopropenone sensitization with weekly scalp DPC. Total RNA was extracted from unfractionated whole blood. Germline V lookup: CDR1 DFQATT, CDR2 SNEGSKA (reference sequence). The J segment lost 3 bases and the V segment lost 2 bases, leaving 3 bases of the junction unmatched. This CDR3 is 15 amino acids long. TCRdb called the RACE reads again in MiXCR, with one record for every CDR3 protein. The sample carries tens of thousands of distinct CDR3 sequences, 12% recorded once. This TCR was recovered from a middle-aged woman with alopecia areata. Some clones in this sample may be carry-over from other donors' samples. The V and J genes are TRBV20-1 and TRBJ2-7; 14 nucleotides agree with TRBD2. Sequencing was performed on whole blood, taken in connection with sensitization to the hapten diphenylcyclopropenone (DPC). The CDR3 here is CSARSGLAGGYEQYF. The CDR3, as DNA: TGCAGTGCTAGATCCGGACTAGCGGGGGGCTACGAGCAGTACTTC.